The source of this T cell receptor (beta chain) is a study of blood T cell repertoires in COVID-19. Sequencing used immunoSEQ multiplex PCR; TCRdb keeps in-frame clones, though not all of them. The sample has approximately 120,000 clones, 74% seen once; the top ten hold about 6.3%. The CDR3 is 15 residues long. The V and J ends lost 2 bases and 4 bases, in that order; junction bases with no gene match: 5. Per germline, CDR1 ENHRY and CDR2 SYGVKD. Sequencing was performed on peripheral blood. The clonotype comes from an older man with COVID-19, enrolled during active disease. The chain joins TRBV10-3 to TRBJ2-5; 9 nucleotides agree with TRBD1. The CDR3 is CAISEGTGRGETQYF. The CDR3 nucleotides read TGTGCCATCAGTGAGGGGACAGGGCGTGGAGAGACCCAGTACTTC.